These 17 T cell receptor beta chains originate from one sample sequenced in a study of Graves' ophthalmopathy and Graves' hyperthyroidism. As the template, RNA transcripts were used to amplify TCR beta CDR3 regions. The first round was an RT-PCR with HTBI primers, and the second round was a multiplex PCR. TCRdb re-called the multiplex PCR reads with MiXCR, one entry per CDR3 protein. The top ten hold around 10% of the sample, which has over a million distinct CDR3 sequences, about 40% seen once. Sequenced: peripheral blood or thyroid tissue (not recorded which). The receptors derive from an adult man with Graves' hyperthyroidism.

This clonotype occurred a few times. The gene calls are TRBV7-2 and TRBJ1-6, with TRBD1 matching over 8 bases. This CDR3 has 16 residues. Germline V gives CDR1 SGHTA, CDR2 FQGNSA. With 5 bases clipped from V and 6 bases from J, the junction kept 9 bases outside the gene matches. CDR3 loop: CASSQGAIVSNSPLHF. The CDR3 nucleotides read TGTGCCAGCAGCCAGGGGGCGATCGTCTCTAATTCACCCCTCCACTTT. Using reference TRBV7-2 and TRBJ1-6 for the parts outside the CDR3, the full variable domain is GAGVSQSPSNKVTEKGKDVELRCDPISGHTALYWYRQSLGQGLEFLIYFQGNSAPDKSGLPSDRFSAERTGGSVSTLTIQRTQQEDSAVYLCASSQGAIVSNSPLHFGNGTRLTVT.

Regarding this clonotype: The conserved phenylalanine or tryptophan is not found at the CDR3 terminus, so this likely reflects a read error. V is TRBV30 and J is TRBJ1-1; tentative D call: TRBD1 (5 bases). V lost 2 bases and J lost 8, with 12 bases in between. Germline assignment: CDR1 GTSNPN and CDR2 SVGIG (reference sequence). The CDR3 is made up of 12 amino acids. This CDR3 reads CAWSTGTPEAFL. CDR3 DNA sequence: TGTGCCTGGAGTACGGGGACGCCCGAAGCTTTCCTT.

This clonotype was picked up many times. The genes are TRBV20-1 and TRBJ2-5; D tentatively reads TRBD1 or TRBD2 (5 bases each). Germline V lookup: CDR1 DFQATT, CDR2 SNEGSKA (reference sequence). Trimming shortened V by 4 bases and J by 5 bases, and 23 bases separated the two germline ends. This CDR3 spans 16 amino acids. The CDR3 DNA reads TGCAGTGCTACACGCCGTGAGGGGATGTGGATGGAGACCCAGTACTTC. Its protein is CSATRREGMWMETQYF.

Many counts were recorded for this clonotype. V gene TRBV12-3 or TRBV12-4 combines with J gene TRBJ1-1; a possible D gene is TRBD1 (5 bases). With 2 bases removed from V and 3 bases from J, the gap between germline ends came to 19 bases. The CDR3 is 17 amino acids. The CDR3 coding sequence is TGTGCCAGCAGTTTAAGTGGGACCCAAGGGGTGTACACTGAAGCTTTCTTT. Residues: CASSLSGTQGVYTEAFF.

This rearrangement joins TRBV7-6 to TRBJ1-1, with D hard to call. Trimming took 4 bases from V and 1 from J, leaving 16 bases between them. The germline V gene encodes CDR1 SGHVS and CDR2 FNYEAQ. CDR3 length equals 16 residues. CDR3 nucleotides: TGTGCCAGCAGCTCCGAATGGGAACGGGGGAACACTGAAGCTTTCTTT. Protein product: CASSSEWERGNTEAFF.

This clonotype showed up many times. The chain uses TRBV15 and TRBJ1-2; 7 nucleotides match TRBD1. The germline CDR1 and CDR2 sequences are LNHNV and YYDKDF (reference sequence). The CDR3 runs 15 residues. After removal of 1 base from V and 7 bases from J, the junction contained 9 bases not matched to a gene. The DNA of the CDR3 is TGTGCCACCAGCAGAGGGACCCAGGGGGATGTTGGCTACACCTTC. This encodes CATSRGTQGDVGYTF. The entire variable domain, with the rest obtained from reference TRBV15 and TRBJ1-2, is as follows: DAMVIQNPRYQVTQFGKPVTLSCSQTLNHNVMYWYQQKSSQAPKLLFHYYDKDFNNEADTPDNFQSRRPNTSFCFLDIRSPGLGDTAMYLCATSRGTQGDVGYTFGSGTRLTVV.

The CDR3 coding sequence is TGTGCCAGCAGCGGCAGGACAACTCAGTACTTC. Amino acid sequence: CASSGRTTQYF. This sequence joins TRBV7-2 and TRBJ2-5; TRBD1 is a possible D gene (5 bases). V was pared by 5 bases and J by 11 bases, with 12 bases between. Germline V gene data show CDR1 as SGHTA and CDR2 as FQGNSA. The CDR3 runs 11 residues.

With regard to this clonotype: Sequence at one end of the junction differs from germline and may be a read error. The rearrangement joins TRBV5-6 to TRBJ1-3; 8 positions agree with TRBD1. This CDR3 has 13 residues. The germline gives CDR1 SGHDT, CDR2 YYEEEE. The chain's CDR3 is CASGLGQVQTIYF. The DNA for the CDR3 is TGCGCCAGCGGCTTGGGACAGGTTCAGACCATATATTTT.

V usage is TRBV12-3 or TRBV12-4 and J usage is TRBJ2-7; D is undetermined. The germline V and J ends were trimmed by 4 bases and 3 bases, with 13 bases remaining between them. This CDR3 comprises 14 residues. The CDR3 DNA reads TGTGCCAGCAGTTCGACCACCAAGGTCTACGAGCAGTACTTC. This sequence encodes CASSSTTKVYEQYF.

This clonotype was seen many times. The chain uses TRBV19 and TRBJ1-5; D remains ambiguous. The CDR3 is 12 residues long. The V and J ends lost 11 bases and 3 bases respectively, with 11 bases between them. The germline CDR1 and CDR2 sequences are LNHDA and SQIVND (reference sequence). CDR3 sequence reads: CASRAVNQPQHF. The CDR3 DNA reads as TGTGCCTCACGGGCGGTCAATCAGCCCCAGCATTTT. Using reference TRBV19 and TRBJ1-5 for the parts outside the CDR3, the full variable domain is DGGITQSPKYLFRKEGQNVTLSCEQNLNHDAMYWYRQDPGQGLRLIYYSQIVNDFQKGDIAEGYSVSREKKESFPLTVTSAQKNPTAFYLCASRAVNQPQHFGDGTRLSIL.

The J gene is TRBJ2-7, the V gene TRBV10-3; 8 nucleotides match TRBD2. V lost 5 bases to trimming and J lost 1 base; unmatched junction nucleotides: 13. This CDR3 has 17 residues. Germline V gene data show CDR1 as ENHRY and CDR2 as SYGVKD. The CDR3 loop reads CAISSNQAGVESYEQYF. The CDR3 DNA sequence: TGTGCCATCAGTAGTAATCAAGCGGGAGTGGAGTCCTACGAGCAGTACTTC.

This clonotype has only a few counts. V gene TRBV24-1 combines with J gene TRBJ1-5, with 8 bases aligning to TRBD1. The CDR3 covers 16 residues. The germline gives CDR1 KGHDR, CDR2 SFDVKD. V was clipped by 2 bases and J by 5 bases; unmatched bases: 7. The CDR3 loop is CATSDSGTGNDQPQHF. DNA of the CDR3: TGTGCCACCAGTGATTCCGGGACAGGCAACGATCAGCCCCAGCATTTT.

This clonotype was counted at least ten times. The gene calls are TRBV7-9 and TRBJ2-5; 8 bases map to TRBD2. The CDR3 spans 16 residues. Trimming removed 6 bases from V and 2 bases from J; junction bases left unmatched: 11. Looked up from germline, CDR1 is SEHNR and CDR2 is FQNEAQ (reference sequence). CDR3 sequence reads: CASSPTSEREQETQYF. CDR3 bases: TGTGCCAGCAGTCCGACTAGCGAGAGGGAACAAGAGACCCAGTACTTC. Combining the CDR3 with reference TRBV7-9 and TRBJ2-5 gives the whole variable domain DTGVSQNPRHKITKRGQNVTFRCDPISEHNRLYWYRQTLGQGPEFLTYFQNEAQLEKSRLLSDRFSAERPKGSFSTLEIQRTEQGDSAMYLCASSPTSEREQETQYFGPGTRLLVL.

This chain uses TRBV7-9 with TRBJ2-5; 7 positions agree with TRBD1. In germline, CDR1 is SEHNR, CDR2 FQNEAQ (reference sequence). V lost 6 bases to trimming and J lost 4 bases; unmatched junction nucleotides: 5. The CDR3 consists of 13 residues. The DNA for the CDR3 is TGTGCCAGCAGGGGACAGTATAGAGAGACCCAGTACTTC. Its protein product is CASRGQYRETQYF.

The V and J genes are TRBV14 and TRBJ2-7; D is perhaps TRBD1 (5 bases). Trimming took off 1 base at V and 6 bases at J, with 16 bases between the two ends. The V gene's germline CDR1 is SGHDN and CDR2 FVKESK. There are 15 residues in the CDR3. This CDR3 is CASSQVTGSSSEQYF. CDR3 nucleotides: TGTGCCAGCAGCCAAGTAACAGGAAGTTCAAGCGAGCAGTACTTC.

The sample holds a few counts of this clonotype. CDR3: CASSRQTGDHGYTF. DNA of the CDR3: TGTGCCAGCAGCCGTCAGACAGGGGATCATGGCTACACCTTC. This chain connects TRBV11-3 to TRBJ1-2; the match to TRBD1 covers 8 bases. CDR1 is SGHNT, CDR2 YENEEA, per germline. Losses at the gene ends were 5 bases for V and 6 bases for J; bases not matched to a gene: 8. This CDR3 comprises 14 residues.

Concerning this clonotype itself: Just one base apart from a much larger clone, this may be a read error. The chain joins TRBV20-1 to TRBJ2-7; a weak D match, TRBD1 (5 bases). Germline CDR1 reads DFQATT; CDR2 reads SNEGSKA (reference sequence). The CDR3 has 14 amino acids. The V end was cut by 0 bases, the J end by 0 bases, with 9 bases between. CDR3 region: CSARDWGTSYEQYF. Written as DNA, the CDR3 is TGCAGTGCTAGAGATTGGGGCACCTCCTACGAGCAGTACTTC.